The 27 T cell receptor beta chains given below trace back to one sample, sequenced in a study of monozygotic twins with cystic fibrosis. Profiling relied on immunoSEQ multiplex PCR, and the TCRdb table lists in-frame clones only, not all of them. The table records about 36,000 clones, 84% of them present only once. Specimen: blood. These receptors originate from a girl aged 2-15 years with cystic fibrosis.

The CDR3 bases are TGTGCCAGCAGTGAAGCGAGGGGCCCCCAAGAGACCCAGTACTTC. Amino acid sequence: CASSEARGPQETQYF. The chain uses TRBV2 and TRBJ2-5; D may correspond to TRBD1 or TRBD2 (5 bases each). Trimming cost V 0 bases and J 1 base, with 9 bases left between them. The CDR3 extends over 15 amino acids. CDR1 is SNHLY, CDR2 FYNNEI, per germline.

This clone was recorded a few times. The rearrangement links TRBV21-1 to TRBJ1-5. TRBV21-1 is flagged as a pseudogene. The CDR3 consists of 12 residues. The CDR3 nucleotides are TGTGCCAGCAGCAAAGGGGATCAGCCCCAGCATTTT. Encoded protein: CASSKGDQPQHF.

The rearrangement uses TRBV5-1 and TRBJ2-3; the D is unclear. CDR3 length: 15 residues. Germline V CDR1 and CDR2: SGHRS, YFSETQ. With 5 bases removed from V and 0 bases from J, the gap between germline ends came to 13 bases. This chain's CDR3 is CASSLSPISTDTQYF. CDR3 sequence (DNA): TGCGCCAGCAGTCTGAGCCCGATAAGCACAGATACGCAGTATTTT.

The V and J genes are TRBV10-3 and TRBJ2-1, with D perhaps matching TRBD2 (5 bases). This CDR3 is 13 amino acids long. The V end was cut by 4 bases, the J end by 9 bases, with 13 bases between. Germline-derived CDR1 and CDR2 are ENHRY and SYGVKD. DNA for the CDR3: TGTGCCATCAGTGTACTAGGAAGCGGTGAGCAGTTCTTC. It yields the protein CAISVLGSGEQFF.

V and J are TRBV10-3 and TRBJ1-6, with D unclear. Germline CDR1 ENHRY, CDR2 SYGVKD. Deletions cut 4 bases from V and 3 bases from J, with 7 bases between. The CDR3 totals 14 residues. The CDR3 loop reads CAISVERYNSPLHF. The DNA of the CDR3 is TGTGCCATCAGTGTTGAGCGCTATAATTCACCCCTCCACTTT.

The V and J genes are TRBV15 and TRBJ2-3; D possibly uses TRBD1 or TRBD2 (5 bases each). Looked up from germline, CDR1 is LNHNV and CDR2 is YYDKDF (reference sequence). V gave up 7 bases and J gave up 1 base, with 12 bases separating them. This CDR3 is built from 14 residues. The CDR3 is CATTGARRTDTQYF. The DNA for the CDR3 is TGTGCCACCACCGGGGCGAGGCGCACAGATACGCAGTATTTT.

The rearrangement joins TRBV30 to TRBJ1-1; 9 bases match TRBD1. The CDR3 has 13 residues. Losses at the gene ends were 5 bases for V and 5 bases for J; bases not matched to a gene: 6. From germline, CDR1 is GTSNPN and CDR2 SVGIG (reference sequence). In DNA, the CDR3 is TGTGCCTGGGCCGGGACAGGGTGGACTGAAGCTTTCTTT. Translation: CAWAGTGWTEAFF.

This clone turned up a few times. The chain employs TRBV14 and TRBJ1-4; D is uncertain. V dropped 4 bases and J dropped 7 bases, with 16 bases sitting between them. CDR1 and CDR2 (germline): SGHDN, FVKESK. CDR3 size: 15 residues. CDR3 coding DNA: TGTGCCAGCAGCCCACCCGAGGAGGTAGGTGAAAAACTGTTTTTT. Protein: CASSPPEEVGEKLFF.

The rearrangement joins TRBV13 to TRBJ2-7; 8 positions match TRBD2. Germline V gene lookup returns CDR1 PRHDT and CDR2 FYEKMQ (reference sequence). The CDR3 sequence is 15 residues long. V dropped 0 bases and J dropped 3; count of bases not matched to a gene: 4. CDR3 amino acids: CASSLGRGGLYEQYF. The CDR3 nucleotides read TGTGCCAGCAGCTTAGGTCGGGGGGGCCTCTACGAGCAGTACTTC.

The chain employs TRBV7-9 and TRBJ2-7; 8 positions agree with TRBD2. The length of the CDR3 is 18 residues. From germline, CDR1 is SEHNR and CDR2 FQNEAQ (reference sequence). With V trimmed by 1 base and J by 2 bases, 13 bases remained unmatched. CDR3 amino acids: CASSLVAAGGGLPYEQYF. The CDR3 bases are TGTGCCAGCAGCTTAGTAGCCGCCGGGGGGGGACTCCCCTACGAGCAGTACTTC.

J is TRBJ1-2 and V is TRBV18; D is possibly TRBD1 (5 bases). CDR3 length equals 13 residues. Trimming pared 3 bases from V and 0 bases from J, leaving 5 bases between. Germline V lookup: CDR1 KGHSH, CDR2 LQKENI. DNA for the CDR3: TGTGCCAGCTCACCGACAGCTAACTATGGCTACACCTTC. Encoded protein: CASSPTANYGYTF.

The chain carries TRBV6-5 and TRBJ2-3; possible D gene TRBD1, 6 bases. Germline V gene data show CDR1 as MNHEY and CDR2 as SVGAGI. V lost 0 bases and J 7 bases, leaving 14 bases between the germline ends. The length of the CDR3 is 15 residues. This chain's CDR3 is CASSYSTAGDNTQYF. Written as DNA, the CDR3 is TGTGCCAGCAGTTACTCGACTGCTGGGGACAATACGCAGTATTTT.

This clone has more than one count but fewer than ten. V and J are TRBV6-6 and TRBJ1-6; a possible D gene is TRBD1 (5 bases). V shed 5 bases and J shed 10 bases, with 15 bases lying between them. The CDR3 loop spans 14 amino acids. Germline V gene sequence: CDR1 MNHNY, CDR2 SVGAGI (reference sequence). The CDR3 loop reads CASSPQGVRSPLHF. The CDR3, as DNA: TGTGCCAGCAGTCCCCAGGGAGTCCGGTCACCCCTCCACTTT.

This chain joins TRBV2 and TRBJ1-3; no definite D call. The germline V and J ends were trimmed by 6 bases and 4 bases, with 13 bases remaining between them. The CDR3 sequence is 14 residues long. Per the germline V gene, CDR1 is SNHLY and CDR2 is FYNNEI. In DNA form, the CDR3 reads TGTGCCAGCAGCAACGAACACCAAGGAAACACCATATATTTT. Its translation: CASSNEHQGNTIYF.

The CDR3 DNA sequence: TGCAGCGTGATAAGACAGGGGGCTAACTATGGCTACACCTTC. It translates to CSVIRQGANYGYTF. The rearrangement joins TRBV29-1 to TRBJ1-2, with 9 positions matching TRBD1. The V gene end was trimmed by 6 bases and the J gene end by 0 bases; junction bases not matched to a gene: 5. The V gene's germline CDR1 is SQVTM and CDR2 ANQGSEA. This CDR3 has 14 residues.

This clone was counted once. The chain carries TRBV4-1 and TRBJ2-1, with a weak D call TRBD2 (6 bases). Germline CDR1 is MGHRA and CDR2 is YSYEKL. The CDR3 consists of 15 residues. The V gene lost 0 bases and the J gene lost 5 bases, with 11 bases spanning the gap. The CDR3 DNA reads TGCGCCAGCAGCCAAGATCAGGGCGGGGACAATGAGCAGTTCTTC. Translating it yields CASSQDQGGDNEQFF.

This sequence joins TRBV5-4 and TRBJ1-1, with D uncertain. Germline CDR1 is SGHNT and CDR2 is YYREEE (reference sequence). The CDR3 consists of 15 residues. Deletions cut 2 bases from V and 1 base from J, with 12 bases between. The DNA of the CDR3 is TGTGCCAGCAGCTTTTTCAGTGGGGAGAACACTGAAGCTTTCTTT. Translation: CASSFFSGENTEAFF.

This chain uses TRBV9 with TRBJ1-5; no firm D call. Germline CDR1 reads SGDLS; CDR2 reads YYNGEE. The CDR3 extends over 16 amino acids. V was clipped by 0 bases and J by 0 bases, with 10 bases between them. The CDR3 sequence is CASSVVTPNSNQPQHF. CDR3 DNA: TGTGCCAGCAGCGTAGTGACACCGAATAGCAATCAGCCCCAGCATTTT.

The V gene is TRBV7-2, the J gene TRBJ2-7; 7 positions match TRBD1. V shed 5 bases, J shed 5 bases, and the junction held 9 bases outside the gene matches. This CDR3 contains 14 residues. Germline V gene lookup returns CDR1 SGHTA and CDR2 FQGNSA. This chain's CDR3 is CASSLLGGRNEQYF. CDR3 nucleotide sequence: TGTGCCAGCAGCCTGTTAGGGGGCCGGAACGAGCAGTACTTC.

The chain has TRBV5-4 and TRBJ1-2; a possible D gene is TRBD1 (5 bases). The CDR3 sequence is 12 residues long. V gave up 0 bases and J gave up 6 bases, with 6 bases separating them. CDR1 SGHNT and CDR2 YYREEE come from the germline V gene (reference sequence). As DNA, the CDR3 is TGTGCCAGCAGCTTGGGGGGGAATGGCTACACCTTC. Translated: CASSLGGNGYTF. The full variable domain, rest sourced from reference TRBV5-4 and TRBJ1-2, is ETGVTQSPTHLIKTRGQQVTLRCSSQSGHNTVSWYQQALGQGPQFIFQYYREEENGRGNFPPRFSGLQFPNYSSELNVNALELDDSALYLCASSLGGNGYTFGSGTRLTVV.

The chain carries TRBV9 and TRBJ1-4, with 8 positions matching TRBD1. The junction had 9 bases not matched to a gene; V was cut back by 4 bases and J by 7 bases. The CDR3 contains 15 residues. The germline V gene encodes CDR1 SGDLS and CDR2 YYNGEE. The CDR3 bases are TGTGCCAGCAGCCCCTTACAGGGGGGAAGTGAAAAACTGTTTTTT. This translates into CASSPLQGGSEKLFF.

This chain links TRBV6-4 with TRBJ2-6; D gene ambiguous. The germline gives CDR1 MRHNA, CDR2 SNTAGT. V was pared by 2 bases and J by 4 bases, with 6 bases between. CDR3 length: 14 amino acids. CDR3 region: CASSDRAGANVLTF. The CDR3, as DNA: TGTGCCAGCAGTGACAGGGCCGGGGCCAACGTCCTGACTTTC.

This chain uses TRBV13 with TRBJ2-2; no clear D gene. CDR3 length: 12 amino acids. V lost 7 bases, J lost 8 bases, and 11 bases lay in between. Germline V lookup: CDR1 PRHDT, CDR2 FYEKMQ (reference sequence). The CDR3 DNA reads TGTGCCAGCACCTCGTGGCGAGGGGAGCTGTTTTTT. This encodes CASTSWRGELFF.

In its sample, this clone was seen once. This sequence joins TRBV2 and TRBJ2-3; TRBD2 matches at 16 bases. The V gene end was trimmed by 6 bases and the J gene end by 9 bases; junction bases not matched to a gene: 6. The CDR3 is 15 residues long. Germline CDR1 is SNHLY and CDR2 is FYNNEI. CDR3 nucleotides: TGTGCCAGCAGCTTGGGACTAGCGGGGGGGTTAACGCAGTATTTT. Its translation: CASSLGLAGGLTQYF.

The rearrangement joins TRBV6-5 to TRBJ1-4; TRBD1 agrees at 7 bases. V lost 5 bases, J lost 8 bases, and 11 bases stayed unmatched. CDR1 is MNHEY and CDR2 is SVGAGI in the germline V gene. This CDR3 is built from 15 residues. The CDR3 nucleotides are TGTGCCAGCAGTATTCAACAGGGGAGAGGAGAAAAACTGTTTTTT. Translated, it gives CASSIQQGRGEKLFF.

The chain joins TRBV18 to TRBJ1-5; no definite D call. The length of the CDR3 is 13 residues. V gave up 8 bases and J gave up 2 bases, with 10 bases separating them. Per the germline V gene, CDR1 is KGHSH and CDR2 is LQKENI. Here the CDR3 reads CASNSYGNQPQHF. CDR3 coding DNA: TGTGCCAGCAACTCCTATGGCAATCAGCCCCAGCATTTT.

The chain couples TRBV9 to TRBJ2-5; 9 nucleotides agree with TRBD2. The CDR3 length is 16 residues. Germline CDR1 SGDLS, CDR2 YYNGEE. The J segment lost 0 bases and the V segment lost 2 bases, leaving 5 bases of the junction unmatched. The CDR3 DNA follows: TGTGCCAGCAGCGTGGAGCGGGGGGCCTACCAAGAGACCCAGTACTTC. It translates to CASSVERGAYQETQYF.